This T cell receptor (beta chain) was recovered during a study of blood T cell repertoires in COVID-19. This clone appeared a single time. The repertoire was sequenced with immunoSEQ multiplex PCR; TCRdb's copy has only in-frame clones and lacks some. The sample holds a few hundred thousand clones; approximately 88% are singletons and the top ten take 5.5% to 8%. The source material was peripheral blood. This clonotype originated in a woman between 25 and 40 years old who had recovered from COVID-19.

CDR3 region: CASSPGGGGYEQYF. In nucleotides, the CDR3 is TGTGCCAGCTCGCCAGGGGGCGGGGGGTACGAGCAGTACTTC. This sequence joins TRBV18 and TRBJ2-7; the D gene could be TRBD1 or TRBD2 (8 bases each). V lost 6 bases, J lost 4 bases, and 16 bases lay in between. CDR3 size: 14 residues. Germline loops: CDR1 KGHSH, CDR2 LQKENI. Full variable domain (rest looked up from reference TRBV18 and TRBJ2-7): NAGVMQNPRHLVRRRGQEARLRCSPMKGHSHVYWYRQLPEEGLKFMVYLQKENIIDESGMPKERFSAEFPKEGPSILRIQQVVRGDSAAYFCASSPGGGGYEQYFGPGTRLTVT.